The source of this T cell receptor beta chain is a study of T cell responses to AZD1222 COVID-19 vaccine. This clone was seen only once. Assay used: immunoSEQ multiplex PCR; TCRdb lists only in-frame clones, some missing. The repertoire consists of approximately 150,000 clones, with 88% occurring once and the leading ten covering 5% to 5.5%. This CDR3 region has 19 residues. The V end was cut by 2 bases, the J end by 0 bases, with 17 bases between. Germline loops: CDR1 MNHEY, CDR2 SVGEGT. The source of this sequence is an adult who received the MenACWY meningococcal vaccine as a control. This rearrangement joins TRBV6-2 or TRBV6-3 to TRBJ2-6; D may be TRBD1 (6 bases). Sequenced material: peripheral blood, taken 28 days after the second dose of the MenACWY control vaccine. The CDR3 DNA follows: TGTGCCAGCAGTTACCTTACTACAGGGATCCCCTCTGGGGCCAACGTCCTGACTTTC. Translated: CASSYLTTGIPSGANVLTF.